This is a list of T cell receptor beta chains from one sample in a study of blood T cell repertoires in COVID-19. The protocol was immunoSEQ multiplex PCR, while the TCRdb copy is restricted to in-frame clones and leaves out a portion. Of under 250,000 clones in the sample, about four fifths were seen once. Sequencing input: peripheral blood. The receptors shown here come from a woman in her thirties or forties with COVID-19, enrolled during active disease. Both conserved end residues are part of each CDR3. The D gene is left open where the match is weak. Size is omitted from some rows. Given values are once, few, many or a class for expanded clones.

J	D	size	V	CDR3	DNA
TRBJ2-3	NA	NA	TRBV29-1	CSLGGARGTDTQYF	TGCAGCCTGGGGGGGGCTAGAGGGACAGATACGCAGTATTTT
TRBJ2-7	NA	NA	TRBV5-1	CASSLSGSSYEQYF	TGCGCCAGCAGCTTGAGCGGTAGCTCCTACGAGCAGTACTTC
TRBJ2-5	NA	NA	TRBV6-5	CASSQGQGRNGYF	TGTGCCAGCAGTCAGGGTCAGGGAAGGAACGGGTACTTC
TRBJ2-7	TRBD1	once	TRBV15	CATSRGQGINEQYF	TGTGCCACCAGCAGGGGACAGGGGATCAACGAGCAGTACTTC
TRBJ2-2	TRBD2	NA	TRBV7-6	CASSRGAGGKNTGELFF	TGTGCCAGCAGCCGAGGAGCGGGAGGGAAGAACACCGGGGAGCTGTTTTTT
TRBJ2-1	NA	NA	TRBV27	CASSLQSGIPNEQFF	TGTGCCAGCAGTTTACAATCAGGGATTCCCAATGAGCAGTTCTTC
TRBJ1-1	NA	NA	TRBV3-1/TRBV3-2	CASSQRGKNTEAFF	TGTGCCAGCAGCCAAAGGGGCAAGAACACTGAAGCTTTCTTT
TRBJ1-2	TRBD1	NA	TRBV2	CASTRDSQGYTF	TGTGCCAGCACCCGGGACAGTCAAGGCTACACCTTC
TRBJ1-5	TRBD1	NA	TRBV15	CATSVGGQGPNQPQHF	TGTGCCACCAGTGTGGGGGGACAGGGACCCAATCAGCCCCAGCATTTT
TRBJ1-4	TRBD1	NA	TRBV27	CASSLERTGLEKLFF	TGTGCCAGCAGTTTAGAGCGGACAGGGCTCGAAAAACTGTTTTTT
TRBJ1-2	NA	NA	TRBV4-1	CASSQELLGRLGGNTF	TGCGCCAGCAGCCAAGAACTCCTAGGGCGGCTCGGGGGGAACACCTTC
TRBJ1-2	NA	few	TRBV19	CASSMREANYGYTF	TGTGCCAGTAGTATGAGAGAAGCTAACTATGGCTACACCTTC
TRBJ2-5	TRBD2	NA	TRBV30	CAWSVAGGPWETQYF	TGTGCCTGGAGTGTAGCGGGAGGGCCCTGGGAGACCCAGTACTTC
TRBJ2-2	TRBD2	few	TRBV27	CASSGRTSGRARTGELFF	TGTGCCAGCAGCGGAAGAACTAGCGGGAGGGCGCGCACCGGGGAGCTGTTTTTT
TRBJ1-2	NA	few	TRBV5-3	CARSLGVQGRDGYTF	TGTGCCAGAAGCTTGGGGGTACAGGGAAGGGATGGCTACACCTTC
TRBJ1-5	NA	NA	TRBV3-1/TRBV3-2	CASSQDRGASQPQHF	TGTGCCAGCAGCCAAGATCGGGGGGCTTCTCAGCCCCAGCATTTT
TRBJ2-7	TRBD1	NA	TRBV28	CASSPRAGQGRYEQYF	TGTGCCAGCAGTCCCCGCGCGGGACAGGGTCGCTACGAGCAGTACTTC
TRBJ1-5	NA	NA	TRBV18	CASSPGQGGQPQHF	TGTGCCAGCTCACCGGGGCAGGGTGGTCAGCCCCAGCATTTT
TRBJ2-3	NA	NA	TRBV7-9	CASSPAVDTQYF	TGTGCCAGCAGCCCAGCGGTAGATACGCAGTATTTT
TRBJ2-3	NA	NA	TRBV11-3	CASGVADTQYF	TGTGCCAGCGGAGTGGCAGATACGCAGTATTTT
TRBJ2-7	NA	NA	TRBV5-4	CASSYQDLHTYEQYF	TGTGCCAGCAGCTACCAAGACTTACATACCTACGAGCAGTACTTC
TRBJ2-7	NA	NA	TRBV3-1/TRBV3-2	CASSPSADSHEQYF	TGTGCCAGCAGCCCCTCCGCCGACAGCCACGAGCAGTACTTC
TRBJ2-1	TRBD2	NA	TRBV6-5	CASRGTSGINEQFF	TGTGCCAGCAGAGGGACTAGCGGGATCAATGAGCAGTTCTTC
TRBJ2-7	NA	NA	TRBV9	CASSVGRGDISYEQYF	TGTGCCAGCAGCGTAGGAAGAGGGGACATCTCCTACGAGCAGTACTTC
TRBJ1-1	TRBD1	NA	TRBV6-5	CASSYDRGGTEAFF	TGTGCCAGCAGTTACGACAGGGGGGGCACTGAAGCTTTCTTT
TRBJ2-5	TRBD1	NA	TRBV5-1	CASRRTGGAVTQYF	TGCGCCAGCAGGCGGACAGGGGGCGCGGTGACCCAGTACTTC
TRBJ2-7	TRBD2	NA	TRBV5-1	CASSLGVAGVEQYF	TGCGCCAGCAGCTTGGGGGTGGCGGGAGTCGAGCAGTACTTC
TRBJ1-4	NA	NA	TRBV4-2	CASSQYRDSPSEKLFF	TGTGCCAGCAGCCAGTACCGGGACTCTCCCTCGGAAAAACTGTTTTTT
TRBJ1-1	NA	NA	TRBV18	CASSPRGDTSSNTEAFF	TGTGCCAGCTCACCACGTGGGGACACATCCTCGAACACTGAAGCTTTCTTT
TRBJ2-5	NA	NA	TRBV6-6	CASRPPPVKTQYF	TGTGCCAGCAGGCCCCCGCCGGTGAAGACCCAGTACTTC
TRBJ2-1	TRBD2	NA	TRBV7-6	CASSPREREGPYNEQFF	TGTGCCAGCAGCCCCCGGGAGCGGGAGGGCCCGTACAATGAGCAGTTCTTC
TRBJ2-4	NA	NA	TRBV11-1	CASSLAGGRIQYF	TGTGCCAGCAGCTTAGCGGGGGGGCGCATTCAGTACTTC